This TCR beta chain was captured in a study of molecular identifiers for immune sequencing clone quantification. TCRdb fed the PCR reads into MiXCR, producing one record per CDR3 protein. The sample lists about 640,000 distinct CDR3 sequences, around 20% seen once, with roughly 0.83% in the top ten. This clonotype showed up many times. Germline V lookup: CDR1 LNHNV, CDR2 YYDKDF (reference sequence). The CDR3 is 15 residues long. V was trimmed by 3 bases and J by 4 bases, leaving 13 bases between them. What was sequenced was naive CD8+ T cells from blood, with Jurkat cell RNA spiked in. Subset in this sample: FACS-sorted CD8+CD4-CCR7+CD45RA+ naive T cells. The TCR comes from a human donor in good health. Some libraries in this study had Jurkat cell RNA spiked in. The V and J genes are TRBV15 and TRBJ1-5; D is possibly TRBD1 (6 bases). CDR3 sequence reads: CATSRDAQGNQPQHF. The DNA of the CDR3 is TGTGCCACCAGCAGGGACGCTCAGGGGAATCAGCCCCAGCATTTT.